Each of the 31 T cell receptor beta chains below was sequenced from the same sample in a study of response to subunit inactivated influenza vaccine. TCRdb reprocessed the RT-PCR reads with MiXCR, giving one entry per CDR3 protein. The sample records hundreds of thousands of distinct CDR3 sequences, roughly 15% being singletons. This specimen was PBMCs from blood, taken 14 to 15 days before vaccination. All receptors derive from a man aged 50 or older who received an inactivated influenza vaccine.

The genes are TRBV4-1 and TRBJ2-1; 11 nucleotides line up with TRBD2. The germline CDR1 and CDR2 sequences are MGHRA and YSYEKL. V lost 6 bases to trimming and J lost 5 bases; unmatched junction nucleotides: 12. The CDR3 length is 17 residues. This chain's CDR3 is CASRPPGLAERNNEQFF. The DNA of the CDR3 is TGCGCCAGCAGACCTCCGGGACTAGCGGAACGTAACAATGAGCAGTTCTTC.

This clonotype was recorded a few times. The CDR3 DNA reads as TGTGCCAGTAGTGGGATCCGGGACGGCCATGAGCAGTTCTTC. This encodes CASSGIRDGHEQFF. The chain recombines TRBV19 with TRBJ2-1; D is possibly TRBD1 or TRBD2 (5 bases each). The CDR3 totals 14 residues. Germline CDR1 LNHDA, CDR2 SQIVND (reference sequence). V dropped 5 bases and J dropped 8 bases, with 16 bases sitting between them.

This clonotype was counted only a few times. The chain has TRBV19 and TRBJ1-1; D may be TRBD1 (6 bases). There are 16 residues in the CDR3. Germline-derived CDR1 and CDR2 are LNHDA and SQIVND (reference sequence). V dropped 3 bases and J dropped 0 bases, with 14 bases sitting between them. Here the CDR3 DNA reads TGTGCCAGTAGTATTATAGGTACAGGGATGAACACTGAAGCTTTCTTT. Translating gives CASSIIGTGMNTEAFF.

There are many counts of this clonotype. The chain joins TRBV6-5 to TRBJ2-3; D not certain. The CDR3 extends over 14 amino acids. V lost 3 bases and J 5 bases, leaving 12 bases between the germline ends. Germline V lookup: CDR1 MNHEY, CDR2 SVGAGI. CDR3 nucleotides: TGTGCCAGCAGTTATGACGGAACCGGAGATACGCAGTATTTT. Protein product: CASSYDGTGDTQYF.

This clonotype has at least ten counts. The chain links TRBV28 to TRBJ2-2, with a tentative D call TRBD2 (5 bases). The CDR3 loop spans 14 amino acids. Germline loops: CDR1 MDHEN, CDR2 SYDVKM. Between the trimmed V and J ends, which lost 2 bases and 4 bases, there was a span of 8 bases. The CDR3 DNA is TGTGCCAGCAGTTTAAGAGGGAGCACCGGGGAGCTGTTTTTT. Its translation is CASSLRGSTGELFF. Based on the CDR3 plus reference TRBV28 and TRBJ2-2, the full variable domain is DVKVTQSSRYLVKRTGEKVFLECVQDMDHENMFWYRQDPGLGLRLIYFSYDVKMKEKGDIPEGYSVSREKKERFSLILESASTNQTSMYLCASSLRGSTGELFFGEGSRLTVL.

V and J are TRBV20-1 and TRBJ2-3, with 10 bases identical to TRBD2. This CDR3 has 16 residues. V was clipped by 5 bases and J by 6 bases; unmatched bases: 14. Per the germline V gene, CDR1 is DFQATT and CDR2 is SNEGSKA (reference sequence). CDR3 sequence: CSASFLLAGDFDTQYF. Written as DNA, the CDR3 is TGCAGTGCTTCCTTTCTCCTAGCGGGAGATTTCGATACGCAGTATTTT.

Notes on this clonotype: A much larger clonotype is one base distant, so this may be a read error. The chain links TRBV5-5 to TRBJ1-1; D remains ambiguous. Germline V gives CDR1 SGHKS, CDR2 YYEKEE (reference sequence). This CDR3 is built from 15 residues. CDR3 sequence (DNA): TGTGCCAGCAGCCGGCTAAGGATCCAGAACACTGAAGCTCTCTTT. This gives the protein CASSRLRIQNTEALF.

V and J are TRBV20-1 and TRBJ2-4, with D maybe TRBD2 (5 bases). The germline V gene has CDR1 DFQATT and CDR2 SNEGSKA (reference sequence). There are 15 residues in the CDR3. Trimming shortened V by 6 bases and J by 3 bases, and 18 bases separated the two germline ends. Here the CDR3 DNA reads TGCAGTGCCCTGACGGGGAACGAAGACAAAAACATTCAGTACTTC. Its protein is CSALTGNEDKNIQYF.

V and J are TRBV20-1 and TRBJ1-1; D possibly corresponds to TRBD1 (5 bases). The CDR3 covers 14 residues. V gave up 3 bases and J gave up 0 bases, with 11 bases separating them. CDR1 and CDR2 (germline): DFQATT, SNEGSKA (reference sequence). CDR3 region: CSASEGPLNTEAFF. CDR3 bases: TGCAGTGCTAGCGAGGGGCCACTGAACACTGAAGCTTTCTTT.

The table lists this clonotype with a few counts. CDR3 DNA: TGTGCCAGCAGTGAGTTGGGCCTTCGCGGCAGCGAGCAGTACTTC. Translated: CASSELGLRGSEQYF. The chain carries TRBV6-1 and TRBJ2-7, with D hard to call. CDR1 and CDR2 (germline): MNHNS, SASEGT. This CDR3 has 15 amino acids. V lost 3 bases to trimming and J lost 6 bases, with 18 bases between them.

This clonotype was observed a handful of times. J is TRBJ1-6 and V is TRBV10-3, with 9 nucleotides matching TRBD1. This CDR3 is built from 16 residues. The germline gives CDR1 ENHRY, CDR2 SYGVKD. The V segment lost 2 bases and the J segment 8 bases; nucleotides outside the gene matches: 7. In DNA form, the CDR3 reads TGTGCCATCAGTGAGGCCCCCGGGACAGGGTATTCACCCCTCCACTTT. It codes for CAISEAPGTGYSPLHF.

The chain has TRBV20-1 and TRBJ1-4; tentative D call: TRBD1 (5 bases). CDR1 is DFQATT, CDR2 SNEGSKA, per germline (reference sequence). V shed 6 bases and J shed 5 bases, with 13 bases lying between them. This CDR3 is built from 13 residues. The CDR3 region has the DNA TGCAGTGCCAAGACAGCGTTCAATGAAAAACTGTTTTTT. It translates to CSAKTAFNEKLFF.

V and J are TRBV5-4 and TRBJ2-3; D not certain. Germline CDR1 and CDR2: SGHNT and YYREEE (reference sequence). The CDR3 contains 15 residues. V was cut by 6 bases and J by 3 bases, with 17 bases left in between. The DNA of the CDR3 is TGTGCCAGCACCCTAGGCGCTGCGATGACAGATACGCAGTATTTT. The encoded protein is CASTLGAAMTDTQYF. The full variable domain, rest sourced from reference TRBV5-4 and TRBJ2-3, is ETGVTQSPTHLIKTRGQQVTLRCSSQSGHNTVSWYQQALGQGPQFIFQYYREEENGRGNFPPRFSGLQFPNYSSELNVNALELDDSALYLCASTLGAAMTDTQYFGPGTRLTVL.

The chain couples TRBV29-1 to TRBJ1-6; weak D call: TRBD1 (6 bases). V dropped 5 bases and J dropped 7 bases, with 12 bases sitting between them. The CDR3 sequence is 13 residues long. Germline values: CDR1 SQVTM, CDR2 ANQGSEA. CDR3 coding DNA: TGCAGCGTTAGACAGGCCGTCAATTCACCCCTCCACTTT. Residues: CSVRQAVNSPLHF. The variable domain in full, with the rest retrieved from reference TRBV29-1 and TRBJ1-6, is SAVISQKPSRDICQRGTSLTIQCQVDSQVTMMFWYRQQPGQSLTLIATANQGSEATYESGFVIDKFPISRPNLTFSTLTVSNMSPEDSSIYLCSVRQAVNSPLHFGNGTRLTVT.

CDR3: CAISESFTSTDTQYF. In nucleotides, the CDR3 is TGTGCCATCAGTGAGTCGTTCACTAGCACAGATACGCAGTATTTT. The genes are TRBV10-3 and TRBJ2-3, with D uncertain. The CDR3 is 15 residues long. V lost 0 bases to trimming and J lost 0 bases, with 7 bases between them. Germline V CDR1 and CDR2: ENHRY, SYGVKD.

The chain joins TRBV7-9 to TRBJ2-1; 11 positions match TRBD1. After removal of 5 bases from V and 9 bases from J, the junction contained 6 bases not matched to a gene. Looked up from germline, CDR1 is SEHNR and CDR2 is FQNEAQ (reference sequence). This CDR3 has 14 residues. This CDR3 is CASSRTGGSSEQFF. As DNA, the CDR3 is TGTGCCAGCAGCCGGACAGGGGGCTCTAGTGAGCAGTTCTTC.

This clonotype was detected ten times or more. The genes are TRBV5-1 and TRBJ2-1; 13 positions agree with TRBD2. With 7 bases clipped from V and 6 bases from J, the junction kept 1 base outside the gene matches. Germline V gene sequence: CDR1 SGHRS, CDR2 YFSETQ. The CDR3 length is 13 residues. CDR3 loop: CASGLAGVNEQFF. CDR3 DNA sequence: TGCGCCAGCGGACTAGCGGGAGTCAATGAGCAGTTCTTC.

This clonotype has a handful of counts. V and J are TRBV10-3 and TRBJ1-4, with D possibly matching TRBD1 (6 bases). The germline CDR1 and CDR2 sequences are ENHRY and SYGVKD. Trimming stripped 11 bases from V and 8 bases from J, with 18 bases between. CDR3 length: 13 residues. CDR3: CAVSTGPSEKLFF. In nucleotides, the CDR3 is TGTGCCGTCTCGACAGGTCCCTCCGAAAAACTGTTTTTT.

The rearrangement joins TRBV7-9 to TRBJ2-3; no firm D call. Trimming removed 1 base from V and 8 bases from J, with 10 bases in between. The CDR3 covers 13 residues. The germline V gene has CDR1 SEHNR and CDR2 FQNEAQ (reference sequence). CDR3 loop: CASSLESVATQYF. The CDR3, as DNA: TGTGCCAGCAGCTTAGAGAGCGTGGCTACGCAGTATTTT.

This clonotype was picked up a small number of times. The CDR3 loop reads CASSQKVGLAPSSSYNEQFF. The CDR3 bases are TGTGCCAGCAGCCAAAAGGTGGGACTAGCGCCTTCAAGCTCCTACAATGAGCAGTTCTTC. The rearrangement uses TRBV11-1 and TRBJ2-1, with 10 bases aligning to TRBD2. The V gene's germline CDR1 is SGHAT and CDR2 FQDESV (reference sequence). Trimming cost V 5 bases and J 0 bases; bases outside gene matches: 16. CDR3 length: 20 amino acids.

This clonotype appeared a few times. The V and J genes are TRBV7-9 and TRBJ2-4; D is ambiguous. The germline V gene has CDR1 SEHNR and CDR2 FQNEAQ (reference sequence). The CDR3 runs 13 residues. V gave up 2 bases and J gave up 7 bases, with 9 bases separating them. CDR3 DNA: TGTGCCAGCAGCTTATCAAACTCGAACATTCAGTACTTC. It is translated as CASSLSNSNIQYF.

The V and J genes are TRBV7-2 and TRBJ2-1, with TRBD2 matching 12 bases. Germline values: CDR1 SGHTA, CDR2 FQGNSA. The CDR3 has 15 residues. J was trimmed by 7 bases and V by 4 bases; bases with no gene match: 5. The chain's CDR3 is CASSSLAGGMNEQFF. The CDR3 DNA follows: TGTGCCAGCAGCTCGCTAGCGGGAGGGATGAATGAGCAGTTCTTC.

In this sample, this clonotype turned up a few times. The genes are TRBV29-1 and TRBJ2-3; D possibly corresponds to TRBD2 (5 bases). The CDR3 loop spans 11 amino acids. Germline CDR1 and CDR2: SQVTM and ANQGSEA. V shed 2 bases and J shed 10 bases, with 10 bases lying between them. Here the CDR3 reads CSVERGGSQYF. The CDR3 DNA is TGCAGCGTTGAACGGGGTGGATCGCAGTATTTT.

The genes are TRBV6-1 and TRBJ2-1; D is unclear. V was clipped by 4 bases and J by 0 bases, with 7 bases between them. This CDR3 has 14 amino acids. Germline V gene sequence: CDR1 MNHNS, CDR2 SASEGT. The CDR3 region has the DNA TGTGCCAGCAGTGTTTCCGACTCCTACAATGAGCAGTTCTTC. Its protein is CASSVSDSYNEQFF.

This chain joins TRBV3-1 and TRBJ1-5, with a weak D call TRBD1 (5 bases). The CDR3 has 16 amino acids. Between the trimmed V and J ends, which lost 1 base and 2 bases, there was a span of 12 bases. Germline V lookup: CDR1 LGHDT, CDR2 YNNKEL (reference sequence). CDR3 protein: CASSQGGGGGNQPQHF. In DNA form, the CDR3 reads TGTGCCAGCAGCCAAGGGGGGGGAGGGGGCAATCAGCCCCAGCATTTT.

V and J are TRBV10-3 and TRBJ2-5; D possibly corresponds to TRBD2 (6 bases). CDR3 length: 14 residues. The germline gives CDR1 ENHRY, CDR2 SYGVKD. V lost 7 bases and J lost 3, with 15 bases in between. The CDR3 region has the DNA TGTGCCATCACCGCAACCGGGAGAAAAGAGACCCAGTACTTC. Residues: CAITATGRKETQYF.

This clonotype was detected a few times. The CDR3: CASSPGAYSSYNEQFF. The CDR3 DNA reads as TGTGCCAGCAGCCCAGGTGCTTACAGCTCCTACAATGAGCAGTTCTTC. The rearrangement links TRBV11-2 to TRBJ2-1; D not certain. CDR3 length equals 16 residues. Germline CDR1 SGHAT, CDR2 FQNNGV. The V end was cut by 5 bases, the J end by 0 bases, with 14 bases between.

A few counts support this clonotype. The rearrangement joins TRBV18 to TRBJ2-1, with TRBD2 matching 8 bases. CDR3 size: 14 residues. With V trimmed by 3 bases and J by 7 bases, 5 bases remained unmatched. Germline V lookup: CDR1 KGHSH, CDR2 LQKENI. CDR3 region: CASSPKASGNEQFF. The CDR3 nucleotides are TGTGCCAGCTCACCGAAGGCTAGCGGGAATGAGCAGTTCTTC.

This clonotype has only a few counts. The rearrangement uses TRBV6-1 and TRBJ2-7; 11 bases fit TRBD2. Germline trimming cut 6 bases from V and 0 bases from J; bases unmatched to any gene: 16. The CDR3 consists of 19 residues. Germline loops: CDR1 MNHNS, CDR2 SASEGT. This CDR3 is CASRPRRRTSGLSSYEQYF. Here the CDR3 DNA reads TGTGCCAGCAGGCCACGAAGACGGACTAGCGGGTTGAGCTCCTACGAGCAGTACTTC.

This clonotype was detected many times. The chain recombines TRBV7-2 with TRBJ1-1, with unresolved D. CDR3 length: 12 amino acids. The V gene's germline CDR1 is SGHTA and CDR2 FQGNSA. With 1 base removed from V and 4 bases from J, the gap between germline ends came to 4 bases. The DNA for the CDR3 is TGTGCCAGCAGCTTAGAGGCCACTGAAGCTTTCTTT. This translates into CASSLEATEAFF.

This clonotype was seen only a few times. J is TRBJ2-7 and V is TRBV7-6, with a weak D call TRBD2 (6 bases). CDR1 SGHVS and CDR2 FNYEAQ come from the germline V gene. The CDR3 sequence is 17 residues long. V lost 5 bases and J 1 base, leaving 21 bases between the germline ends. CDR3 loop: CASSQAPPGLISYEQYF. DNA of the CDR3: TGTGCCAGCAGCCAAGCACCCCCGGGACTGATATCCTACGAGCAGTACTTC.